A selection of T cell receptor beta chains follows, all from one sample in a study of response to subunit inactivated influenza vaccine. MiXCR, run by TCRdb on the RT-PCR reads, gives a single entry per CDR3 protein. In the table there are about 650,000 distinct CDR3 sequences, 15% to 19% of which are singletons. The starting material was PBMCs from blood, obtained roughly 13 days after vaccination. The receptors were sampled from a man aged 45 to 65 who received an inactivated influenza vaccine. The CDR3 runs from the conserved cysteine through the conserved F or W. D genes are given only for firm matches. The size of a clone is reported for some rows only, either as once, few or many, or as a class for expanded clones.

- TRBJ2-1 few TRBV6-5 CASSYGGDSYNEQFF TGTGCCAGCAGTTACGGTGGGGATTCCTACAATGAGCAGTTCTTC
- TRBJ2-5 - TRBV9 CASSVATGLKLGSETQYF TGTGCCAGCAGCGTAGCTACGGGACTGAAATTAGGGTCAGAGACCCAGTACTTC
- TRBJ2-1 many TRBV29-1 CSVEDGTNYNEQFF TGCAGCGTTGAAGACGGTACCAACTACAATGAGCAGTTCTTC
- TRBJ2-7 few TRBV30 CAWSLMGSFGYEQYF TGTGCCTGGAGTCTTATGGGGTCGTTTGGGTACGAGCAGTACTTC
- TRBJ2-6 - TRBV12-3/TRBV12-4 CASTSNYEGQRHSGANVLTF TGTGCCAGCACTTCAAACTACGAAGGGCAGAGACACTCTGGGGCCAACGTCCTGACTTTC
- TRBJ2-4 few TRBV7-2 CASSLALFDVQYF TGTGCCAGCAGCTTAGCGCTATTCGACGTTCAGTACTTC
TRBD2 TRBJ2-1 many TRBV24-1 CATSDFQPPSGRYNEQFF TGTGCCACCAGTGATTTTCAGCCGCCTAGCGGACGATACAATGAGCAGTTCTTC
- TRBJ1-1 few TRBV6-2/TRBV6-3 CASSSYRRTEAFF TGTGCCAGCAGTTCTTACAGGAGAACTGAAGCTTTCTTT
- TRBJ2-1 - TRBV24-1 CATSDLPIGDGYNEQFF TGTGCCACCAGTGATTTGCCCATTGGCGATGGCTACAATGAGCAGTTCTTC
- TRBJ1-5 - TRBV12-3/TRBV12-4 CASSFGVGGNQPQHF TGTGCCAGCAGTTTCGGGGTCGGGGGCAATCAGCCCCAGCATTTT
TRBD2 TRBJ2-3 few TRBV20-1 CSASTGGSLGTDTQYF TGCAGTGCTAGTACGGGCGGGAGTTTAGGGACAGATACGCAGTATTTT
TRBD1 TRBJ1-2 - TRBV7-2 CASSKGQGDYGYTF TGTGCCAGCAGCAAAGGACAGGGGGACTATGGCTACACCTTC
TRBD2 TRBJ2-1 few TRBV2 CASEGLAASSYNEQFF TGTGCCAGCGAGGGACTAGCGGCAAGCTCCTACAATGAGCAGTTCTTC
- TRBJ1-4 - TRBV19 CASTTEMANEKLFF TGTGCCAGTACCACGGAGATGGCTAATGAAAAACTGTTTTTT
- TRBJ2-5 few TRBV6-5 CASTTGFETQYF TGTGCCAGTACTACAGGGTTTGAGACCCAGTACTTC
TRBD1 TRBJ2-5 - TRBV12-3/TRBV12-4 CASRLSPGQGNETQYF TGTGCCAGCAGGCTTAGTCCGGGACAGGGGAATGAGACCCAGTACTTC
- TRBJ2-3 few TRBV10-1 CASSDVGTNTDTQYF TGCGCCAGCAGTGACGTCGGGACCAACACAGATACGCAGTATTTT
- TRBJ2-1 few TRBV7-9 CASSPPFRSVRANEQFF TGTGCCAGCAGCCCGCCCTTTCGCTCAGTTAGGGCCAATGAGCAGTTCTTC
- TRBJ2-1 - TRBV19 CASRGPNNEQFF TGTGCCAGTAGGGGCCCGAACAATGAGCAGTTCTTC
- TRBJ2-3 many TRBV14 CASSQGHTDTQYF TGTGCCAGCAGCCAAGGCCACACAGATACGCAGTATTTT
- TRBJ2-7 many TRBV5-6 CASSSLKRAYEQYF TGTGCCAGCAGCTCTCTCAAGCGGGCCTACGAGCAGTACTTC
- TRBJ2-5 - TRBV10-3 CAIRATSRSGETQYF TGTGCCATCAGGGCCACCTCTCGATCCGGGGAGACCCAGTACTTC
TRBD1 TRBJ1-4 - TRBV11-2 CASSRTFKQGRDEKLFF TGTGCCAGCAGCCGAACATTTAAACAGGGGAGAGACGAAAAACTGTTTTTT
TRBD2 TRBJ2-1 few TRBV4-1 CASSQEVTSGVEQFF TGCGCCAGCAGCCAAGAGGTGACTAGCGGGGTCGAGCAGTTCTTC
- TRBJ1-2 few TRBV27 CASSSYGDYGYTF TGTGCCAGCAGTAGTTACGGAGACTATGGCTACACCTTC
TRBD1 TRBJ2-3 - TRBV7-9 CASSPLGTGTDTQYF TGTGCCAGCAGCCCACTAGGGACAGGGACAGATACGCAGTATTTT
- TRBJ2-7 few TRBV12-3/TRBV12-4 CATRGTLYEQYF TGTGCCACCCGAGGGACCCTCTACGAGCAGTACTTC
- TRBJ2-2 few TRBV3-1 CASRGGMREVPGELFF TGTGCCAGCAGAGGCGGGATGCGGGAAGTTCCCGGGGAGCTGTTTTTT
- TRBJ1-2 - TRBV7-2 CASSPREFYGYTF TGTGCCAGCAGTCCACGGGAATTCTATGGCTACACCTTC
- TRBJ2-1 - TRBV6-5 CASSYGESSYNEQFF TGTGCCAGCAGTTATGGGGAGAGCTCCTACAATGAGCAGTTCTTC
- TRBJ2-3 - TRBV12-3/TRBV12-4 CASSLGLLLTDTQYF TGTGCCAGCAGTTTAGGGCTATTACTTACAGATACGCAGTATTTT
- TRBJ2-7 - TRBV27 CASSLYRGRSSHEQYF TGTGCCAGCAGTTTATATCGGGGGCGAAGTTCCCACGAGCAGTACTTC
TRBD2 TRBJ2-1 many TRBV3-1 CASSQDFAGEAYNEQFF TGTGCCAGCAGCCAAGATTTCGCGGGAGAGGCCTACAATGAGCAGTTCTTC
- TRBJ2-1 few TRBV6-1 CASTGQGGGFNEQFF TGTGCCAGCACTGGACAGGGAGGGGGGTTCAATGAGCAGTTCTTC
- TRBJ2-3 few TRBV10-1 CASSELSGVMNTQYF TGCGCCAGCAGTGAGTTATCAGGGGTCATGAATACGCAGTATTTT
- TRBJ1-4 few TRBV4-2 CASSQETKSGQLF TGTGCCAGCAGCCAAGAGACAAAATCGGGCCAACTTTTT
TRBD1 TRBJ1-5 - TRBV3-1 CASSQDPTQGGSNQPQHF TGTGCCAGCAGCCAAGATCCAACCCAGGGGGGCAGCAATCAGCCCCAGCATTTT
- TRBJ1-2 - TRBV29-1 CSVALAGGGYTF TGCAGCGTTGCCCTCGCGGGCGGCGGCTACACCTTC
- TRBJ2-2 - TRBV7-9 CASSLIKNTGELFF TGTGCCAGCAGCTTAATAAAGAACACCGGGGAGCTGTTTTTT
TRBD2 TRBJ2-2 - TRBV5-1 CASSRSGGHTGELFF TGCGCCAGCAGCCGTAGCGGGGGACACACCGGGGAGCTGTTTTTT
- TRBJ2-1 few TRBV29-1 CSVEDQDRLSYNEQFF TGCAGCGTTGAAGATCAGGACCGTCTTTCCTACAATGAGCAGTTCTTC
- TRBJ2-3 many TRBV11-2 CASSLRLRTDTQYF TGTGCCAGCAGCTTAAGGTTACGGACAGATACGCAGTATTTT
- TRBJ2-7 few TRBV7-2 CASSFLGGGGYEQYF TGTGCCAGCAGCTTTTTGGGGGGGGGCGGTTACGAGCAGTACTTC
TRBD2 TRBJ2-7 many TRBV4-3 CASSQGLAVFSYEQYF TGCGCCAGCAGCCAGGGACTAGCGGTTTTCTCCTACGAGCAGTACTTC
- TRBJ2-5 - TRBV28 CASSLGHGWGGETQYF TGTGCCAGCAGTCTAGGCCATGGGTGGGGCGGGGAGACCCAGTACTTC
- TRBJ2-4 few TRBV19 CASSMSRGVQYF TGTGCCAGTAGTATGTCCAGGGGCGTTCAGTACTTC
TRBD1 TRBJ2-7 few TRBV4-3 CASSRQGTGSEQYF TGCGCCAGCAGCCGGCAAGGGACAGGGAGCGAGCAGTACTTC
TRBD1 TRBJ2-1 few TRBV20-1 CSADRASYNEQFF TGCAGTGCCGACAGGGCTTCCTACAATGAGCAGTTCTTC
- TRBJ2-2 - TRBV7-2 CASSLKGMGTGELFF TGTGCCAGCAGCTTAAAGGGAATGGGCACCGGGGAGCTGTTTTTT
- TRBJ2-7 few TRBV5-1 CASSLATGAAVYEQYF TGCGCCAGCAGCTTGGCCACCGGGGCCGCGGTCTACGAGCAGTACTTC
TRBD2 TRBJ2-7 - TRBV6-5 CASSYREGGTYEQYF TGTGCCAGCAGTTACAGGGAGGGAGGAACCTACGAGCAGTACTTC
TRBD2 TRBJ2-1 - TRBV4-1 CASSRRTSDYNEQFF TGCGCCAGCAGCCGTCGGACTAGCGACTACAATGAGCAGTTCTTC
TRBD1 TRBJ2-2 - TRBV2 CASSEETGGITGELFF TGTGCCAGCAGTGAAGAGACAGGGGGCATCACCGGGGAGCTGTTTTTT
- TRBJ2-7 - TRBV12-3/TRBV12-4 CASSFGLARYEQYF TGTGCCAGCAGTTTTGGCCTAGCGCGGTACGAGCAGTACTTC